The 5 T cell receptor beta chains listed next were all sequenced from one sample in a study of PD-1 blockade in classical Hodgkin lymphoma. The time point: cycle 4 day 1 (C4D1), after 5 to 7 weeks of nivolumab. Each and every patient relapsed after autologous stem cell transplantation, and patients got differing brentuximab vedotin exposure. Starting with thawed PBMCs, CD4+ T cells were purified by magnetic negative selection. Measured with immunoSEQ multiplex PCR; TCRdb has only the in-frame clones, and not every one. The table records about 30,000 clones, roughly 80% of them present only once. Material: CD4+ T cells from blood, obtained before the fourth cycle of nivolumab. These receptors all come from a human donor with classical Hodgkin lymphoma.

A single count supports this clone. The CDR3 here is CASTVRGAAVDEQYF. The DNA of the CDR3 is TGCGCCAGCACCGTGAGGGGGGCGGCCGTGGACGAGCAGTACTTC. The chain carries TRBV5-1 and TRBJ2-7; the D gene could be TRBD1 or TRBD2 (6 bases each). The V end was cut by 6 bases, the J end by 5 bases, with 21 bases between. This CDR3 contains 15 residues. Germline V gives CDR1 SGHRS, CDR2 YFSETQ.

The sample holds a few counts of this clone. V and J are TRBV5-6 and TRBJ2-5; 10 bases agree with TRBD1. Germline CDR1 SGHDT, CDR2 YYEEEE. The CDR3 runs 16 residues. Trimming took 1 base from V and 5 from J; bases not matched to a gene: 8. CDR3 sequence (DNA): TGTGCCAGCAGCTTGTTCTGGACAGGGGGTCCGGAGACCCAGTACTTC. Translated: CASSLFWTGGPETQYF.

The rearrangement links TRBV9 to TRBJ1-6; D not resolved. Germline CDR1 SGDLS, CDR2 YYNGEE. This CDR3 comprises 15 residues. V was pared by 4 bases and J by 7 bases, with 15 bases between. In nucleotides, the CDR3 is TGTGCCAGCAGCCAATACCTTAATGCGAATTCACCCCTCCACTTT. The encoded protein is CASSQYLNANSPLHF.

This clone has just one count. The genes are TRBV10-3 and TRBJ1-4, with 8 nucleotides matching TRBD1. This CDR3 contains 17 residues. From germline, CDR1 is ENHRY and CDR2 SYGVKD. After removal of 7 bases from V and 1 base from J, the junction contained 11 bases not matched to a gene. CDR3: CAIKVGQGPQTNEKLFF. The CDR3 nucleotides are TGTGCCATCAAGGTAGGACAGGGCCCGCAAACTAATGAAAAACTGTTTTTT.

The chain joins TRBV30 to TRBJ2-2; 10 positions match TRBD1. The germline CDR1 and CDR2 sequences are GTSNPN and SVGIG (reference sequence). With 0 bases clipped from V and 3 bases from J, the junction kept 13 bases outside the gene matches. The CDR3 runs 19 residues. The CDR3 is CAWSVKRGQGRMDTGELFF. The CDR3 DNA follows: TGTGCCTGGAGTGTAAAAAGGGGACAGGGGCGGATGGACACCGGGGAGCTGTTTTTT. Variable domain in full (rest from reference TRBV30 and TRBJ2-2): SQTIHQWPATLVQPVGSPLSLECTVEGTSNPNLYWYRQAAGRGLQLLFYSVGIGQISSEVPQNLSASRPQDRQFILSSKKLLLSDSGFYLCAWSVKRGQGRMDTGELFFGEGSRLTVL.